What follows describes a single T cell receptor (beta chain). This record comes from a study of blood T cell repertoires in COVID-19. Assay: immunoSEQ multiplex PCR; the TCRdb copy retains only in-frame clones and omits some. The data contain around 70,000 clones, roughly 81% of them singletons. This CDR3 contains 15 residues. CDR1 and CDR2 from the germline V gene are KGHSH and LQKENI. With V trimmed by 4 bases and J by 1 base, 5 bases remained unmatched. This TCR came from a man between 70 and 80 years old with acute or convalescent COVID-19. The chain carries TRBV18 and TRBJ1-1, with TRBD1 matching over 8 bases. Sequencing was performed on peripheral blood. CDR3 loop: CASSQRTGKNTEAFF. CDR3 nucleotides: TGTGCCAGCTCACAAAGGACAGGGAAGAACACTGAAGCTTTCTTT.